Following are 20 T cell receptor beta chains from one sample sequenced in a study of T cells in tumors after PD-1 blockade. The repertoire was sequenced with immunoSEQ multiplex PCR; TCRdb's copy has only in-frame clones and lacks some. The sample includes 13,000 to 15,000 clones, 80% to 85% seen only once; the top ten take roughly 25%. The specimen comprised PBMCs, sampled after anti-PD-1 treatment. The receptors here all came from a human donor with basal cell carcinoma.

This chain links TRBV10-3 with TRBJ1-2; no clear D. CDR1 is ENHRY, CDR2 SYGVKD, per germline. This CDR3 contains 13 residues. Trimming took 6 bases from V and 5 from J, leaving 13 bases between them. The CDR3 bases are TGTGCCATCAGCCCGGGGTCGGAGTATGGCTACACCTTC. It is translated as CAISPGSEYGYTF.

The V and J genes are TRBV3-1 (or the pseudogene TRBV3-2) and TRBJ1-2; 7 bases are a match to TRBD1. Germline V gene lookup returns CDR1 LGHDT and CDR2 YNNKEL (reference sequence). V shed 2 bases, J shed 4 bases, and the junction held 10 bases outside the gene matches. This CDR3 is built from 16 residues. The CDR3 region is CASSQPGQRYFYGYTF. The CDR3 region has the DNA TGTGCCAGCAGCCAACCGGGACAGCGCTATTTCTATGGCTACACCTTC.

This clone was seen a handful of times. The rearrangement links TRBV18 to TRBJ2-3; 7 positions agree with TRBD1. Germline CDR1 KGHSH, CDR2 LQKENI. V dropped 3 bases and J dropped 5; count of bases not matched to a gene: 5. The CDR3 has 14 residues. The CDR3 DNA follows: TGTGCCAGCTCACCGATTACAGGGGAAGATACGCAGTATTTT. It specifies CASSPITGEDTQYF.

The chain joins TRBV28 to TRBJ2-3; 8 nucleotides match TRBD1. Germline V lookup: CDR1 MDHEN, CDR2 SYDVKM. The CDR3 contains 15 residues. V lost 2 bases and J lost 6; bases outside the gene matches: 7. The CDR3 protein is CASSLGSRGRDTQYF. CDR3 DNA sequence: TGTGCCAGCAGTTTAGGATCCAGGGGGCGGGATACGCAGTATTTT. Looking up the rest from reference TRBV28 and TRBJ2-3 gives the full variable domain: DVKVTQSSRYLVKRTGEKVFLECVQDMDHENMFWYRQDPGLGLRLIYFSYDVKMKEKGDIPEGYSVSREKKERFSLILESASTNQTSMYLCASSLGSRGRDTQYFGPGTRLTVL.

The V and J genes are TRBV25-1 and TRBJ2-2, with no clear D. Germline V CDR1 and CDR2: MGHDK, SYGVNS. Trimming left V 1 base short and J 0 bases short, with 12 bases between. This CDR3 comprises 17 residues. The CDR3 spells CASSESYGSANTGELFF. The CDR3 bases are TGTGCCAGCAGTGAATCGTATGGGTCCGCGAACACCGGGGAGCTGTTTTTT.

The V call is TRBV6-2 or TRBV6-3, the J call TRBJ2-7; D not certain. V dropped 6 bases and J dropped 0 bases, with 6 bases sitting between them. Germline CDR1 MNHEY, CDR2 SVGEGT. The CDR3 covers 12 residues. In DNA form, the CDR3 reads TGTGCCAGCAGCCAAAGCTCCTACGAGCAGTACTTC. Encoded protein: CASSQSSYEQYF.

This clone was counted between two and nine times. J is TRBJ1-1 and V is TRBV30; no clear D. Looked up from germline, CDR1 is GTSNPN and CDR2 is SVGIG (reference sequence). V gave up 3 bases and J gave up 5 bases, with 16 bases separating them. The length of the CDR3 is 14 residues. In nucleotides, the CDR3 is TGTGCCTGGAGCGGCAGTCACTCTTCGACTGAAGCTTTCTTT. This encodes CAWSGSHSSTEAFF.

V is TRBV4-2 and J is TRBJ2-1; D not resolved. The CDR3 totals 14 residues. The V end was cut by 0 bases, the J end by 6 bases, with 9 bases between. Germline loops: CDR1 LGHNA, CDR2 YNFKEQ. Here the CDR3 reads CASSQDSFFNEQFF. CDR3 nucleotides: TGTGCCAGCAGCCAAGATTCATTTTTCAATGAGCAGTTCTTC.

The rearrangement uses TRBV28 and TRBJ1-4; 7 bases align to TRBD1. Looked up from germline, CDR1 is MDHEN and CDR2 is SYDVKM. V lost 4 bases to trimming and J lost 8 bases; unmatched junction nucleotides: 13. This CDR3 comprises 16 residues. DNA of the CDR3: TGTGCCAGCAGTTCCTTGGGGGGGACAGAGTCGGAAAAACTGTTTTTT. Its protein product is CASSSLGGTESEKLFF. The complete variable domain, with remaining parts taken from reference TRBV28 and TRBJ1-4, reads DVKVTQSSRYLVKRTGEKVFLECVQDMDHENMFWYRQDPGLGLRLIYFSYDVKMKEKGDIPEGYSVSREKKERFSLILESASTNQTSMYLCASSSLGGTESEKLFFGSGTQLSVL.

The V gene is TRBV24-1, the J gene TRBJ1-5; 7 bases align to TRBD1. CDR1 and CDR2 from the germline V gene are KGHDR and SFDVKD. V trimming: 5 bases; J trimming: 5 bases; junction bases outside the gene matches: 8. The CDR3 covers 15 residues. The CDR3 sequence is CATSGGTGVDQPQHF. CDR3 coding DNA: TGTGCCACCAGTGGAGGAACAGGGGTAGATCAGCCCCAGCATTTT.

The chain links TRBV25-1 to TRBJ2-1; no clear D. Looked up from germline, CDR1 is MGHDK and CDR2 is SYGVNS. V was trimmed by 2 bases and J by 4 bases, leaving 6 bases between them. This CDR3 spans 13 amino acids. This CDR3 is CASSEMWYNEQFF. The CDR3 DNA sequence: TGTGCCAGCAGTGAAATGTGGTACAATGAGCAGTTCTTC.

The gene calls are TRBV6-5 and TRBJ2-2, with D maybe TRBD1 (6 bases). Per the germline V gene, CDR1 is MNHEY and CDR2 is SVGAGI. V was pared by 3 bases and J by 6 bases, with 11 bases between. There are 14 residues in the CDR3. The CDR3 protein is CASSYIQGSGELFF. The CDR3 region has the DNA TGTGCCAGCAGTTATATACAGGGTTCCGGGGAGCTGTTTTTT.

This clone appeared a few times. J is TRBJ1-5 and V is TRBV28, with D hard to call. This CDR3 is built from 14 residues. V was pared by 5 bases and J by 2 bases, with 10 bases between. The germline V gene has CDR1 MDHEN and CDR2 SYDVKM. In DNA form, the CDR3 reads TGTGCCAGCAGTCCCCCGGGAGGCAATCAGCCCCAGCATTTT. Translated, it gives CASSPPGGNQPQHF. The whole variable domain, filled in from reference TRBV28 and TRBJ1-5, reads DVKVTQSSRYLVKRTGEKVFLECVQDMDHENMFWYRQDPGLGLRLIYFSYDVKMKEKGDIPEGYSVSREKKERFSLILESASTNQTSMYLCASSPPGGNQPQHFGDGTRLSIL.

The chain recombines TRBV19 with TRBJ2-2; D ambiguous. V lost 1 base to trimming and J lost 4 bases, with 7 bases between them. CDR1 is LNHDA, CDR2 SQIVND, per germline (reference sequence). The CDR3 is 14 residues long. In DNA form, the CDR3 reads TGTGCCAGTAGTATAGGTGCCTTCACCGGGGAGCTGTTTTTT. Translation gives CASSIGAFTGELFF. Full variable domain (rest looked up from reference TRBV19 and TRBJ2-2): DGGITQSPKYLFRKEGQNVTLSCEQNLNHDAMYWYRQDPGQGLRLIYYSQIVNDFQKGDIAEGYSVSREKKESFPLTVTSAQKNPTAFYLCASSIGAFTGELFFGEGSRLTVL.

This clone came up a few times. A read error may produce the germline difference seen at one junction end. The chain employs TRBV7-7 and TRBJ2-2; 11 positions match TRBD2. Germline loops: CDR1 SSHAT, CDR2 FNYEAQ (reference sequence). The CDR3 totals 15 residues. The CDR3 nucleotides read TGTGCTAGCAGCCCTAGCGGGAGGTCCACCGGGGAGCTGTTTTTT. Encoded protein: CASSPSGRSTGELFF. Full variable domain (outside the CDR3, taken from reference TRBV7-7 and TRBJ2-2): GAGVSQSPRYKVTKRGQDVTLRCDPISSHATLYWYQQALGQGPEFLTYFNYEAQPDKSGLPSDRFSAERPEGSISTLTIQRTEQRDSAMYRCASSPSGRSTGELFFGEGSRLTVL.

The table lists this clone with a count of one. CDR3 DNA sequence: TGTGCCAGTAGTATAAGTACAGAAGCAACTAATGAAAAACTGTTTTTT. Its translation is CASSISTEATNEKLFF. This chain links TRBV19 with TRBJ1-4; D is unclear. The germline V gene has CDR1 LNHDA and CDR2 SQIVND (reference sequence). This CDR3 comprises 16 residues. The V end lost 2 bases, the J end lost 0 bases, and 10 bases lay between the germline ends.

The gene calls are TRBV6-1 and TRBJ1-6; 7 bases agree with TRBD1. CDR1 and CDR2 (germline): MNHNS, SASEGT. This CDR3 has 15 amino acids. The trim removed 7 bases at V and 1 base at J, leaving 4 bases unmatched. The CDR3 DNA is TGTGCCAGCAAAAAGGGGGCATCCTATAATTCACCCCTCCACTTT. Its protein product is CASKKGASYNSPLHF.

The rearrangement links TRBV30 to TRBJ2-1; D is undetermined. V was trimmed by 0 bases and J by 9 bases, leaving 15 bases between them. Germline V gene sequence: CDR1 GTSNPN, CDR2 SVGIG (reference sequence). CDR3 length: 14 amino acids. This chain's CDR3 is CAWSVADLGGEQFF. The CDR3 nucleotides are TGTGCCTGGAGTGTAGCTGATCTGGGTGGTGAGCAGTTCTTC.

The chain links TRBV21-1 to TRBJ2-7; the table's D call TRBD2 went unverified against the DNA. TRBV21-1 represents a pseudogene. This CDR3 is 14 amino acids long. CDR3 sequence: CASSRRRLSYEQYF. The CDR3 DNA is TGTGCCAGCAGCAGGCGGCGCCTCTCCTACGAGCAGTACTTC.

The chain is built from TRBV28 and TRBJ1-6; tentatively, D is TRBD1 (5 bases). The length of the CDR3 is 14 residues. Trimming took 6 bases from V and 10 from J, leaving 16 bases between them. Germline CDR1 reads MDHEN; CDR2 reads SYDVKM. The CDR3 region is CASSLGEFGSPLHF. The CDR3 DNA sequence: TGTGCCAGCAGCCTAGGGGAGTTTGGGTCACCCCTCCACTTT.